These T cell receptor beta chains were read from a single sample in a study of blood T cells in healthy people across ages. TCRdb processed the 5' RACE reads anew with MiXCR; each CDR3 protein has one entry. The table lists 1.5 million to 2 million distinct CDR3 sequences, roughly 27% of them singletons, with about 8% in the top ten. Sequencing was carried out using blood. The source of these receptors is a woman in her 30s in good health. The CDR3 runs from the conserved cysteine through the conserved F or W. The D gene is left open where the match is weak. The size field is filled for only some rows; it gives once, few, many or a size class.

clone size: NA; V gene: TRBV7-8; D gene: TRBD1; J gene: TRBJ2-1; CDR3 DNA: TGTGCCAGCAGACAGAGGACAGGGGAGGGGAATGAGCAGTTCTTC; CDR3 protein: CASRQRTGEGNEQFF
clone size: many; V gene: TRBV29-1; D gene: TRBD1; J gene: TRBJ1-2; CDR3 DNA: TGCAGCGTTGTCGCAGGGGGGTATGGCTACACCTTC; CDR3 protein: CSVVAGGYGYTF
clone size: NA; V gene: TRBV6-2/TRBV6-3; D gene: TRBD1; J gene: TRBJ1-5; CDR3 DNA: TGTGCCAGCAGTGGGACAGGGGGAAGACAGCCCCAGCATTTT; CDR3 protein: CASSGTGGRQPQHF
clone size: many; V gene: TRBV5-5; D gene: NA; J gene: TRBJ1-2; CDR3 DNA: TGTGCCAGCAGCTTGCCTAACTATGGCTACACCTTC; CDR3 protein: CASSLPNYGYTF
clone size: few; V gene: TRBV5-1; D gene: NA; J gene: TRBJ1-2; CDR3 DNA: TGCGCCAGCAGCTTGGGTCAGGGCGGCGCTGACGGCTACACCTTC; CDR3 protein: CASSLGQGGADGYTF
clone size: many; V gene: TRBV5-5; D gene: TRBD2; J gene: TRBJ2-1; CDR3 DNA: TGTGCCAGCAGCCGGGGACTAGCGGACTACAATGAGCAGTTCTTC; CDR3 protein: CASSRGLADYNEQFF
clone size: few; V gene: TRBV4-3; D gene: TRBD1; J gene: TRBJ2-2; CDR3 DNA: TGCGCCAGCAGCGTGGACAGGACGAACACCGGGGAGCTGTTTTTT; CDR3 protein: CASSVDRTNTGELFF
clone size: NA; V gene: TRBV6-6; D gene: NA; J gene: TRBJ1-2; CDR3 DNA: TGTGCCAGCGGCGATCGGGCGTCTGTCGGCTATGGCTACACCTTC; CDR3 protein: CASGDRASVGYGYTF
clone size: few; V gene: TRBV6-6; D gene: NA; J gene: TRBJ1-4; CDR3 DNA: TGTGCCAGCAGACCGACATCCGGTTATGAAAAACTGTTTTTT; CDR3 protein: CASRPTSGYEKLFF
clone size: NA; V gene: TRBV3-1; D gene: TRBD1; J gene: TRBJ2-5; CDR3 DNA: TGTGCCGGCAGCCAGGCCGGGACAGGGATCCCAGAGACCCAGTACTTC; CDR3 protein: CAGSQAGTGIPETQYF
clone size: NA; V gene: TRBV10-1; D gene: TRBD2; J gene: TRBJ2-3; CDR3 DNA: TGCGCCAGCAGTGGACCGGGACTAGCGGGGGATACGCAGTATTTT; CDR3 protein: CASSGPGLAGDTQYF
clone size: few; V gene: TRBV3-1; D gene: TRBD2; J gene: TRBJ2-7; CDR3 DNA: TGTGCCAGCAGCCAACTAGCGGGGTTGTACGAGCAGTACTTC; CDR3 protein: CASSQLAGLYEQYF
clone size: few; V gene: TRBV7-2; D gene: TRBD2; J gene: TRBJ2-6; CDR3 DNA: TGTGCCAGCAGCTTACGGGGGGTAACTTCATCTGGGGCCAACGTCCTGACTTTC; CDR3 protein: CASSLRGVTSSGANVLTF
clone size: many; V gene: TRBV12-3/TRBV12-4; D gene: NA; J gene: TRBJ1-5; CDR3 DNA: TGTGCCAGCAGTTTTCGGCGAAATCAGCCCCAGCATTTT; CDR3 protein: CASSFRRNQPQHF
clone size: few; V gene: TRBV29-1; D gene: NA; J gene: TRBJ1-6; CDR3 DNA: TGCAGCGCCACAACAGGGTCATATTCACCCCTCCACTTT; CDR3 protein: CSATTGSYSPLHF
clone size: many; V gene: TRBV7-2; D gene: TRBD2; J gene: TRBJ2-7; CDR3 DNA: TGTGCCAGCAGCTTACGGGCGGGAGAGGTTTACGAGCAGTACTTC; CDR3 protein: CASSLRAGEVYEQYF
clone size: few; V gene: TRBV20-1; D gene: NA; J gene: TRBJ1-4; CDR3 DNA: TGCAGTGCTAGGGACGGAAGAGATAATGAAAAACTGTTTTTT; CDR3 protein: CSARDGRDNEKLFF
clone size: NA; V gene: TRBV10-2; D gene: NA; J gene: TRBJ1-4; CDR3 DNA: TGCGCCAGCAGCGATATACAGGAGAGTTCAACTAATGAAAAACTGTTTTTT; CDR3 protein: CASSDIQESSTNEKLFF
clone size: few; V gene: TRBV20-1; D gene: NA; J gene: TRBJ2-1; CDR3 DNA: TGCAGTGCTAGAGATTATGAGGGAGCGGGCTACAATGAGCAGTTCTTC; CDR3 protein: CSARDYEGAGYNEQFF
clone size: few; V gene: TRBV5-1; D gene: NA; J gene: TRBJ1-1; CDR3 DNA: TGCGCCAGCAGCGGAACGACAGCCTATACTGAAGCTTTCTTT; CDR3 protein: CASSGTTAYTEAFF
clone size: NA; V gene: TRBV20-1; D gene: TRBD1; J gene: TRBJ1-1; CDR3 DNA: TGCAGTGCTAGTTGGGACAGGCGGAACACTGAAGCTTTCTTT; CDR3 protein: CSASWDRRNTEAFF
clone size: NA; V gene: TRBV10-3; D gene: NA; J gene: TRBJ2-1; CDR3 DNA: TGTGCCATCAGGGGTCCCTCCTACAATGAGCAGTTCTTC; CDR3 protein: CAIRGPSYNEQFF
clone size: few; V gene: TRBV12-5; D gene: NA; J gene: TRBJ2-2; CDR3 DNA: TGTGCTAGTGGTTTGGTACCAGGGGCCAATACGAACACCGGGGAGCTGTTTTTT; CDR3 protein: CASGLVPGANTNTGELFF
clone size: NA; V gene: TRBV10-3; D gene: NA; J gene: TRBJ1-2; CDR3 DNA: TGTGCCATCAGTGATGTCGTGTCCAAGGGGAACTATGGCTACCCCTTC; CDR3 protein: CAISDVVSKGNYGYPF
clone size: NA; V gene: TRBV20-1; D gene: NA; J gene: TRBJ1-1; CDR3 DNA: TGCAGTGCTAGGCCCCCGGACGTCACGAACACTGAAGCTTTCTTT; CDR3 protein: CSARPPDVTNTEAFF
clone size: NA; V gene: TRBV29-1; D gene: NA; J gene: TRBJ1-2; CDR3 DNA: TGCAGCGCGGTGGACTTCGGATATGGCTACACCTTC; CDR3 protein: CSAVDFGYGYTF
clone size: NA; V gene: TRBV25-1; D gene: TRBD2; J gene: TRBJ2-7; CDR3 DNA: TGTGCCAGCAGTGATACTAGCGAGTTCTACGAGCAGTACTTC; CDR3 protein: CASSDTSEFYEQYF
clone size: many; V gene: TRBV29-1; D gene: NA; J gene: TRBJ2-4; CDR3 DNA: TGCAGCGTTGCTGGAGGGATTTCGAACATTCAGTACTTC; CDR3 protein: CSVAGGISNIQYF
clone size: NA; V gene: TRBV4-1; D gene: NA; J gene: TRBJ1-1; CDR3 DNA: TGCGCCAGCAGCCATTCGGTCCTCACGGCTGAAGCTTTCTTT; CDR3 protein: CASSHSVLTAEAFF
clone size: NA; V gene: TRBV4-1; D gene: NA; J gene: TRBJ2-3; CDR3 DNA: TGCGCCAGCAGCCCAGACGCGATAGCAGATACGCAGTATTTT; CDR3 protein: CASSPDAIADTQYF
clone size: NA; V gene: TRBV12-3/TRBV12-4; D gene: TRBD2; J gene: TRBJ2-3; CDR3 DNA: TGTGCCAGCAGACTGGGGGGGACTAGAACAGATACGCAGTATTTT; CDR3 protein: CASRLGGTRTDTQYF
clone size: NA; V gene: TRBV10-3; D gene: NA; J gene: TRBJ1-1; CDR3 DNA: TGTGCCACCTCCAAGGGAGTGAACACTGAAGCTTTCTTT; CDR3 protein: CATSKGVNTEAFF
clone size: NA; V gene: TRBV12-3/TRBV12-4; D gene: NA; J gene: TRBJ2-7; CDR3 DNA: TGTGCCAGCAGCTCAGACCGACTCGACTCCTACGAGCAGTACTTC; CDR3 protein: CASSSDRLDSYEQYF
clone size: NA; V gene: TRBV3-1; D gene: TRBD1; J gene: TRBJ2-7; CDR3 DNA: TGTGCCAGCAGCCAAGATATACCACAGGGGGCGGCCGAGCAGTACTTC; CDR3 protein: CASSQDIPQGAAEQYF
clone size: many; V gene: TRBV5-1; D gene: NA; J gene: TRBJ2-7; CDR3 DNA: TGCGCCAGCAGGCAGGACTTCTACGAGCAGTACTTC; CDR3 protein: CASRQDFYEQYF
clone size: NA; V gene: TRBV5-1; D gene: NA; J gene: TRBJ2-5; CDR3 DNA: TGCGCCAGCAGCTTTGGCGAGACCCCAGAGACCCAGTACTTC; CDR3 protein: CASSFGETPETQYF
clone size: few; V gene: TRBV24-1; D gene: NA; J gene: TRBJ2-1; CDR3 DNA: TGTGCCACCAGTGATACAGGACAGACCTCCTACAATGAGCAGTTCTTC; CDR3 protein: CATSDTGQTSYNEQFF